The 20 T cell receptor beta chains reported below all come from one sample, sequenced in a study of blood T cell repertoires in COVID-19. Clones were read by immunoSEQ multiplex PCR, and TCRdb kept only the in-frame ones, dropping some. This sample has approximately 490,000 clones, with 87% found just once. Material: PBMCs or T cells enriched from blood (not recorded which). The receptors derive from a woman between 18 and 29 years old who had recovered from COVID-19.

This clone was recorded once. The rearrangement links TRBV5-1 to TRBJ1-5; no clear D. The germline V gene encodes CDR1 SGHRS and CDR2 YFSETQ. This CDR3 spans 19 amino acids. Trimming pared 1 base from V and 7 bases from J, leaving 27 bases between. CDR3 sequence reads: CASSLIPTNGILGGQPQHF. CDR3 in DNA: TGCGCCAGCAGCTTGATCCCTACCAATGGAATTCTTGGAGGACAGCCCCAGCATTTT.

This clone was counted between two and nine times. The rearrangement uses TRBV6-2 or TRBV6-3 and TRBJ2-3; D call uncertain. The CDR3 is made up of 14 amino acids. CDR1 is MNHEY, CDR2 SVGEGT, per germline. Trimming removed 5 bases from V and 0 bases from J, with 9 bases in between. Here the CDR3 reads CASSRSLSTDTQYF. CDR3 coding DNA: TGTGCCAGCAGTCGTAGCCTCAGCACAGATACGCAGTATTTT.

The chain combines TRBV14 with TRBJ1-2, with TRBD1 as a possible D gene (6 bases). This CDR3 has 16 residues. Germline CDR1 SGHDN, CDR2 FVKESK. Trimming cost V 5 bases and J 6 bases, with 22 bases left between them. CDR3 protein: CASSELGRGAENGYTF. CDR3 bases: TGTGCCAGCAGCGAGCTGGGGAGGGGGGCCGAGAATGGCTACACCTTC.

The chain employs TRBV5-1 and TRBJ2-1; 7 positions match TRBD2. J lost 5 bases, V lost 4 bases, and 3 bases had no gene match. This CDR3 region has 13 residues. The germline CDR1 and CDR2 sequences are SGHRS and YFSETQ. Here the CDR3 reads CASSPGGDNEQFF. Written as DNA, the CDR3 is TGCGCCAGCAGCCCTGGGGGGGACAATGAGCAGTTCTTC.

V is TRBV5-1 and J is TRBJ1-1, with unresolved D. The CDR3 is 14 residues long. CDR1 is SGHRS, CDR2 YFSETQ, per germline. V dropped 0 bases and J dropped 1 base, with 7 bases sitting between them. The CDR3 DNA reads as TGCGCCAGCAGCTTGGACGGTTGGAACACTGAAGCTTTCTTT. Translated, it gives CASSLDGWNTEAFF.

The chain carries TRBV5-5 and TRBJ1-2, with D uncertain. CDR3 length equals 13 residues. Germline lookup yields CDR1 SGHKS and CDR2 YYEKEE (reference sequence). Trimming cost V 0 bases and J 3 bases, with 6 bases left between them. For the CDR3, the DNA is TGTGCCAGCAGCTTGGGCGGAGACTATGGCTACACCTTC. This encodes CASSLGGDYGYTF.

This sequence joins TRBV7-7 and TRBJ2-5; 8 bases agree with TRBD2. J lost 5 bases, V lost 5 bases, and 7 bases had no gene match. The CDR3 consists of 14 residues. CDR1 SSHAT and CDR2 FNYEAQ come from the germline V gene (reference sequence). The CDR3 coding sequence is TGTGCCAGCAGCCCGTCCGGGGGGGCGGAGACCCAGTACTTC. Its translation is CASSPSGGAETQYF.

The genes are TRBV12-5 and TRBJ2-1; TRBD1 matches 7 bases. The CDR3 spans 16 residues. The germline gives CDR1 LGHNT, CDR2 FRNRAP. Trimming cost V 4 bases and J 5 bases; bases outside gene matches: 11. The CDR3 loop is CASGSSPRQGHNEQFF. CDR3 sequence (DNA): TGTGCTAGTGGTTCGTCGCCGAGACAGGGACACAATGAGCAGTTCTTC.

V is TRBV19 and J is TRBJ1-1; D gene ambiguous. The germline V gene encodes CDR1 LNHDA and CDR2 SQIVND (reference sequence). CDR3 length equals 15 residues. The V end was cut by 1 base, the J end by 4 bases, with 13 bases between. The CDR3 here is CASSIGGTPVTEAFF. The CDR3 nucleotides are TGTGCCAGTAGTATAGGAGGCACCCCAGTCACTGAAGCTTTCTTT.

This chain joins TRBV6-5 and TRBJ1-2, with TRBD1 as a possible D gene (5 bases). The length of the CDR3 is 15 residues. V lost 8 bases and J lost 8, with 24 bases in between. CDR1 and CDR2 (germline): MNHEY, SVGAGI. The CDR3 DNA reads as TGTGCCAGCTCCCTTCGGGGCTCAAGCGGGGGGGGCTACACCTTC. This encodes CASSLRGSSGGGYTF.

The chain carries TRBV27 and TRBJ1-2, with D possibly matching TRBD1 (5 bases). Between the trimmed V and J ends, which lost 0 bases and 8 bases, there was a span of 13 bases. This CDR3 spans 14 amino acids. Germline values: CDR1 MNHEY, CDR2 SMNVEV (reference sequence). In DNA, the CDR3 is TGTGCCAGCAGTTTATCGCCCATAGGGGCGGGCTACACCTTC. It is translated as CASSLSPIGAGYTF.

The chain couples TRBV6-5 to TRBJ2-5, with 7 nucleotides matching TRBD2. The J segment lost 5 bases and the V segment lost 7 bases, leaving 13 bases of the junction unmatched. The germline V gene encodes CDR1 MNHEY and CDR2 SVGAGI. The CDR3 covers 15 residues. This CDR3 reads CASTVLATRGETQYF. The CDR3 nucleotides read TGTGCCAGCACTGTACTAGCGACCCGTGGGGAGACCCAGTACTTC.

This clone came up a few times. The chain has TRBV10-3 and TRBJ1-2, with D perhaps matching TRBD1 (6 bases). This CDR3 spans 14 amino acids. Trimming stripped 7 bases from V and 0 bases from J, with 12 bases between. Germline assignment: CDR1 ENHRY and CDR2 SYGVKD. Here the CDR3 DNA reads TGTGCCATCAAGACAGGCCCAGCTAACTATGGCTACACCTTC. It encodes CAIKTGPANYGYTF.

This chain links TRBV6-5 with TRBJ1-6; D is possibly TRBD1 (5 bases). The CDR3 sequence is 13 residues long. V lost 8 bases and J 9 bases, leaving 14 bases between the germline ends. The germline CDR1 and CDR2 sequences are MNHEY and SVGAGI. In DNA, the CDR3 is TGTGCCAGCCGCCGGGGGGAGAGTTCACCCCTCCACTTT. Translation: CASRRGESSPLHF.

The chain combines TRBV6-5 with TRBJ2-1; 12 bases line up with TRBD2. Germline assignment: CDR1 MNHEY and CDR2 SVGAGI. This CDR3 comprises 13 residues. V was clipped by 8 bases and J by 7 bases; unmatched bases: 3. The CDR3: CASLAGGRNEQFF. The CDR3 DNA reads TGTGCCAGCCTAGCGGGGGGGCGAAATGAGCAGTTCTTC.

This clone was counted only a few times. V is TRBV6-2 or TRBV6-3 and J is TRBJ2-7, with no clear D. The CDR3 covers 11 residues. Germline-derived CDR1 and CDR2 are MNHEY and SVGEGT. With 4 bases removed from V and 4 bases from J, the gap between germline ends came to 5 bases. CDR3 in DNA: TGTGCCAGCAGTTTTTCGTACGAGCAGTACTTC. It yields the protein CASSFSYEQYF.

The genes are TRBV28 and TRBJ1-2; 7 bases agree with TRBD1. Germline CDR1 and CDR2: MDHEN and SYDVKM. The length of the CDR3 is 12 residues. V shed 8 bases, J shed 7 bases, and the junction held 7 bases outside the gene matches. In nucleotides, the CDR3 is TGTGCCAGCCGATCATCAGGGGGTGGCTACACCTTC. Its translation: CASRSSGGGYTF.

The chain has TRBV6-5 and TRBJ2-2; no reliable D call. V was shortened by 0 bases and J by 3 bases, with 8 bases between the two germline ends. This CDR3 contains 15 residues. The V gene's germline CDR1 is MNHEY and CDR2 SVGAGI. CDR3 sequence (DNA): TGTGCCAGCAGTTACTCGGCCACCTACACCGGGGAGCTGTTTTTT. This gives the protein CASSYSATYTGELFF.

The chain joins TRBV13 to TRBJ2-2; D ambiguous. CDR1 is PRHDT, CDR2 FYEKMQ, per germline (reference sequence). Trimming took off 8 bases at V and 0 bases at J, with 7 bases between the two ends. CDR3 length: 13 residues. The CDR3 sequence is CASGSPNTGELFF. CDR3 DNA sequence: TGTGCCAGCGGCAGTCCGAACACCGGGGAGCTGTTTTTT.

This chain uses TRBV5-4 with TRBJ2-1; TRBD2 matches at 12 bases. V lost 4 bases to trimming and J lost 0 bases; unmatched junction nucleotides: 5. The germline CDR1 and CDR2 sequences are SGHNT and YYREEE (reference sequence). The CDR3 loop spans 17 amino acids. In DNA form, the CDR3 reads TGTGCCAGCAGCCGGACTAGCGGGGTTCTCTCCTACAATGAGCAGTTCTTC. Its translation: CASSRTSGVLSYNEQFF. Using reference TRBV5-4 and TRBJ2-1 for the parts outside the CDR3, the full variable domain is ETGVTQSPTHLIKTRGQQVTLRCSSQSGHNTVSWYQQALGQGPQFIFQYYREEENGRGNFPPRFSGLQFPNYSSELNVNALELDDSALYLCASSRTSGVLSYNEQFFGPGTRLTVL.